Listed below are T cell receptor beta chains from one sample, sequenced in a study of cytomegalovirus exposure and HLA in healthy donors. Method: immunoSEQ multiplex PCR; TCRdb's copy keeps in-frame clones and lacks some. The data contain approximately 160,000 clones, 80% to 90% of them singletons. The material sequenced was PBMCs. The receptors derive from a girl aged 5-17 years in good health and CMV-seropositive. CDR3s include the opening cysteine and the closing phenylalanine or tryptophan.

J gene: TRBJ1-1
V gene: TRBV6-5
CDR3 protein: CASTPQGYTEAFF

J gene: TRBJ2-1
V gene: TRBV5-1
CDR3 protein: CASSPVGGTSGGNEQFF

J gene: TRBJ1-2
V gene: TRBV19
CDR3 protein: CASSLDRGFGYTF

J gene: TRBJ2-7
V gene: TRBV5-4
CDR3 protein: CASSLSPPAYEQYF

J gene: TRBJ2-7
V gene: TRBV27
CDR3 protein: CASTSGQGNYEQYF

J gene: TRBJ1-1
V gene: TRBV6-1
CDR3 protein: CATDPGGAFEPEAFF

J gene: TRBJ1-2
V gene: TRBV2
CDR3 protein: CASILSGGDGYTF

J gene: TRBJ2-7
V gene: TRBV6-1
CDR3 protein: CASSTDRGRVEQYF

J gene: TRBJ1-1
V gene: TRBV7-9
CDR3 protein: CASSFGQGSTEAFF

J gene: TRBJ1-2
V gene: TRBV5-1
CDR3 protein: CASRLDRRDGSTF

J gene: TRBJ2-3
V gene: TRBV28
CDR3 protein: CASSLAADTQYF

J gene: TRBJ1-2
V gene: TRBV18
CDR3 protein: CASSPGQNYGYTF

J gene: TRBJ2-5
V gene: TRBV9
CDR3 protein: CASSVIADQETQYF

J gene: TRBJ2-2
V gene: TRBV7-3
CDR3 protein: CASSFGETTGELFF

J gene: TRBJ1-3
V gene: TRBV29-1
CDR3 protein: CSVEVYDRGAGNTIYF

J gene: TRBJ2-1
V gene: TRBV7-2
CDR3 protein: CASSLAAGVSYNEQFF

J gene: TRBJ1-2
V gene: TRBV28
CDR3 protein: CASSTKTGSYGYTF

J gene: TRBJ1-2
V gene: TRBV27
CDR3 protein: CASSLDSDRGQDYGYTF

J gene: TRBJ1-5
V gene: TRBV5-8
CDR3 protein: CASSTDIYSNQPQHF

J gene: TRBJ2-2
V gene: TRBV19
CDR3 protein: CASIHPGGGNTGELFF

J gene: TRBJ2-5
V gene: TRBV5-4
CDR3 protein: CASSSQQDTETQYF

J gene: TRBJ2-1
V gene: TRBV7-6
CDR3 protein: CASSHRRTGDNEQFF

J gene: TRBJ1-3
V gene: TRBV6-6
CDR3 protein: CASSYSLQGAGNTIYF

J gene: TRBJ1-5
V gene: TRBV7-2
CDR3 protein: CASSLGTVNQPQHF

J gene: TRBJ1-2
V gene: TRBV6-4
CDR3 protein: CASSDSAGTGGYTF

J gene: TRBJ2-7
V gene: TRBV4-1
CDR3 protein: CASSHDRDGEQYF

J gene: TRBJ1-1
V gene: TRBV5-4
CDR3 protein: CASSPIKQGGRTEAFF

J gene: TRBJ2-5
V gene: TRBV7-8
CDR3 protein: CASSLARGGLETQYF

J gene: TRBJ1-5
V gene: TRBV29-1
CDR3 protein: CSASYGSNQPQHF

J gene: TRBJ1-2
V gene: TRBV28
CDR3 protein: CASRSGQPNYGYTF

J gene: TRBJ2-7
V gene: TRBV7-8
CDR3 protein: CASSPVGLEQYF

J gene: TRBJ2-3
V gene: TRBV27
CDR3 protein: CASSFIDPGQGKDTQYF

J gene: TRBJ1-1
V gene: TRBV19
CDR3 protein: CASSRPQAPGTEAFF

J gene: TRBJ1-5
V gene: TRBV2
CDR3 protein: CASSGGRLQPQHF

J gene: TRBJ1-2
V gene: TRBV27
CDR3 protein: CASSSQGQGGYGYTF

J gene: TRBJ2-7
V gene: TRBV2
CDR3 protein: CASTGQGGTYEQYF

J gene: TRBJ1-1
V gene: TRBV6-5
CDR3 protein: CASGAGATEAFF

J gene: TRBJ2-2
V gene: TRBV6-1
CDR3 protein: CASSPQGPPGELFF

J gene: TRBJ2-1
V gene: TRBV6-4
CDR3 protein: CASSAQDSGDGEQFF

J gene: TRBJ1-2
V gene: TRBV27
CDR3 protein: CASRTGGNYGYTF

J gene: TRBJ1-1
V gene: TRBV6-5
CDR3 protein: CASRATGLGEAFF

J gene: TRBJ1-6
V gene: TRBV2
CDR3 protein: CASTWGHNSPLHF

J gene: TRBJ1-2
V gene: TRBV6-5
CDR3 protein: CATQQGGGYTF

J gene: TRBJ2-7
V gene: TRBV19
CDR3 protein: CASSIGEAYEQYF

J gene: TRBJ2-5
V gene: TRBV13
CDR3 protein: CASSPRPGTSGGPGWTQYF

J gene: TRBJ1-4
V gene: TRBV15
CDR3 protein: CATSETGVEKLFF

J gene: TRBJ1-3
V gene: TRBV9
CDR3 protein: CASSVQGVSGNTIYF

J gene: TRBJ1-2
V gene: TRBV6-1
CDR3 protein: CASSRTGENGYTF

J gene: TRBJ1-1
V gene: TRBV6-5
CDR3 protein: CASSYSLEMEAEAFF

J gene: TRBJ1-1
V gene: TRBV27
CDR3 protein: CASSFHGGDTEAFF

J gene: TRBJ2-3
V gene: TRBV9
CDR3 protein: CASSVGGGGAGTDTQYF

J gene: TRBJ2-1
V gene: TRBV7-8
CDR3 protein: CASSLGAGNNEQFF

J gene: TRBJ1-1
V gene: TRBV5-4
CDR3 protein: CASSLSTGRTEAFF

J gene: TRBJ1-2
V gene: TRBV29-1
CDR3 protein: CSVLGQGRGYTF

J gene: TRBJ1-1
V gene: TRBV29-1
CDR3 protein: CSVLTLLNTEAFF

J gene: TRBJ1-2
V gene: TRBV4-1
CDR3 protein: CASSSSPGTGGASSSGYTF

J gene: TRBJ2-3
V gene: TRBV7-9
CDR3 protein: CASSITSGRDFHSTQYF

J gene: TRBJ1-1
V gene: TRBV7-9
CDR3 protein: CASSPCCGGLNAEAFF

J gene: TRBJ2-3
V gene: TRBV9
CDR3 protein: CASSSSPDTQYF

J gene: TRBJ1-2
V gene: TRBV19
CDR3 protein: CASSITGQGNYGYTF